This T cell receptor (beta chain) emerged from a study of T-cell memory formation after mild COVID-19. Germline lookup yields CDR1 SGHDT and CDR2 YYEEEE. J lost 3 bases, V lost 2 bases, and 6 bases had no gene match. This CDR3 comprises 16 residues. TCRdb analysed the 5' RACE reads with MiXCR anew, one entry per CDR3 protein. The data hold around 140,000 distinct CDR3 sequences, with around 21% observed a single time. The chain is built from TRBV5-6 and TRBJ2-4; the match to TRBD2 covers 9 bases. The sequence was obtained from an adult woman who had mild COVID-19 (a few samples of this study predate the infection). Cell type and time point are not known. The sample consisted of PBMCs or a T cell subset sorted from them (not recorded which). The CDR3 region has the DNA TGTGCCAGCAGCTTTTTTAGCGGGAGCGGCAAAAACATTCAGTACTTC. As protein: CASSFFSGSGKNIQYF.